This is a list of T cell receptor beta chains from one sample in a study of cytomegalovirus exposure and HLA in healthy donors. Profiled with immunoSEQ multiplex PCR; TCRdb holds only in-frame clones, not every one. Here the sample spans some 110,000 clones, around three quarters being singletons. The specimen was PBMCs. The receptors derive from a woman between 55 and 75 years old in good health and CMV-seropositive. The CDR3 runs from the conserved cysteine through the conserved F or W. The order of the fields is clone size, V gene, D gene, J gene, CDR3 protein, CDR3 DNA. D genes are given only for firm matches. Part of the rows lack a size; the others show once, few, many or a class for expanded clones.

>few|TRBV4-3|-|TRBJ1-5
CASSRLLGEEQPQHF
TGCGCCAGCAGCCGCCTTTTGGGGGAGGAACAGCCCCAGCATTTT
>-|TRBV6-1|-|TRBJ1-3
CASTPQGFNTIYF
TGTGCCAGCACTCCACAGGGTTTTAACACCATATATTTT
>-|TRBV6-6|TRBD1|TRBJ1-5
CASSYSQGPDQPQHF
TGTGCCAGCAGTTACTCACAGGGGCCGGATCAGCCCCAGCATTTT
>-|TRBV7-9|TRBD2|TRBJ2-1
CASSLGLAGMSSYNEQFF
TGTGCCAGCAGCTTGGGACTAGCGGGTATGAGCTCCTACAATGAGCAGTTCTTC
>few|TRBV9|-|TRBJ2-1
CASSDRQGGISEQFF
TGTGCCAGCAGCGATCGACAGGGAGGTATCAGTGAGCAGTTCTTC
>-|TRBV7-2|-|TRBJ1-2
CASSLDGSYGYTF
TGTGCCAGCAGCTTAGATGGCTCCTATGGCTACACCTTC
>few|TRBV7-2|TRBD2|TRBJ2-3
CASSLEASGSIDTQYF
TGTGCCAGCAGCTTAGAGGCTAGCGGGAGTATAGATACGCAGTATTTT
>-|TRBV29-1|-|TRBJ2-1
CSVVVSVNEQFF
TGCAGCGTTGTTGTAAGCGTCAATGAGCAGTTCTTC
>-|TRBV5-4|TRBD1|TRBJ1-1
CASSPGTGGTEAFF
TGTGCCAGCAGCCCGGGGACAGGGGGCACTGAAGCTTTCTTT
>-|TRBV28|TRBD1|TRBJ2-7
CASSFPPTGGSYEQYF
TGTGCCAGCAGTTTTCCCCCCACAGGGGGTTCCTACGAGCAGTACTTC
>once|TRBV6-5|-|TRBJ2-7
CASTFNRRSSYEQYF
TGTGCCAGCACCTTCAATAGGCGGAGCTCCTACGAGCAGTACTTC
>-|TRBV29-1|-|TRBJ1-2
CSVTGEGEGLGGYTF
TGCAGCGTTACGGGTGAGGGGGAAGGACTCGGGGGCTACACCTTC
>-|TRBV7-8|-|TRBJ1-2
CASSLTVNYGYTF
TGTGCCAGCAGCTTAACGGTTAACTATGGCTACACCTTC
>-|TRBV5-6|TRBD2|TRBJ2-1
CASSLRSGGWDEQFF
TGTGCCAGCAGCTTGAGAAGCGGGGGTTGGGATGAGCAGTTCTTC
>-|TRBV5-4|-|TRBJ2-2
CASSSPPGIPGELFF
TGTGCCAGCAGTTCACCACCGGGAATCCCCGGGGAGCTGTTTTTT
>-|TRBV19|-|TRBJ1-5
CASSRPGGHSSGNQPQHF
TGTGCCAGTAGCCGACCGGGTGGCCACTCCAGCGGCAATCAGCCCCAGCATTTT
>-|TRBV6-6|-|TRBJ2-7
CASSYAGSYEQYF
TGTGCCAGCAGTTACGCGGGTTCCTACGAGCAGTACTTC
>-|TRBV27|TRBD2|TRBJ2-3
CASSWLAGGYTDTQYF
TGTGCCAGCAGTTGGCTAGCGGGAGGATACACAGATACGCAGTATTTT
>-|TRBV5-1|-|TRBJ2-5
CASSLGTGPGETQYF
TGCGCCAGCAGCTTGGGAACAGGGCCGGGGGAGACCCAGTACTTC
>-|TRBV5-4|-|TRBJ2-5
CASSFPQETQYF
TGTGCCAGCAGCTTCCCTCAAGAGACCCAGTACTTC
>-|TRBV7-6|-|TRBJ2-7
CASSPILAQLTYEQYF
TGTGCCAGCAGCCCCATACTGGCACAGCTGACCTACGAGCAGTACTTC
>-|TRBV2|-|TRBJ2-7
CASSESIPRGEQYF
TGTGCCAGCAGTGAATCGATACCCCGGGGGGAGCAGTACTTC
>-|TRBV15|-|TRBJ1-6
CATSRRDSPLHF
TGTGCCACCAGCAGGAGAGATTCACCCCTCCACTTT
>-|TRBV7-9|TRBD1|TRBJ2-3
CASSPTGDTDTQYF
TGTGCCAGCAGCCCGACAGGGGACACAGATACGCAGTATTTT
>-|TRBV7-2|-|TRBJ2-2
CASSLPGMNTGELFF
TGTGCCAGCAGCTTGCCCGGGATGAACACCGGGGAGCTGTTTTTT
>-|TRBV11-2|TRBD1|TRBJ2-5
CASSFMGQGETQYF
TGTGCCAGCAGCTTCATGGGACAGGGTGAGACCCAGTACTTC
>-|TRBV6-6|-|TRBJ2-1
CASIGGGPAYNEQFF
TGTGCCAGCATTGGGGGGGGGCCGGCATACAATGAGCAGTTCTTC
>-|TRBV7-2|-|TRBJ1-5
CASSSIGGGYQPQHF
TGTGCCAGCAGCTCCATCGGTGGGGGCTACCAGCCCCAGCATTTT
>-|TRBV15|-|TRBJ1-3
CATSRAAGGSAGNTIYF
TGTGCCACCAGCAGAGCCGCGGGGGGTTCGGCTGGAAACACCATATATTTT
>-|TRBV7-2|TRBD2|TRBJ2-5
CASSPGTSGGQETQYF
TGTGCCAGCAGCCCCGGGACTAGCGGGGGGCAAGAGACCCAGTACTTC
>-|TRBV4-3|TRBD2|TRBJ2-7
CASSPSGVVNEQYF
TGCGCCAGCAGCCCCAGCGGGGTAGTGAACGAGCAGTACTTC
>-|TRBV6-5|-|TRBJ1-1
CASSYDRENTEAFF
TGTGCCAGCAGTTACGATCGGGAGAACACTGAAGCTTTCTTT
>once|TRBV11-2|TRBD1|TRBJ2-7
CASSLLNPDRNHEQYF
TGTGCCAGCAGCTTACTTAACCCGGACAGGAACCACGAGCAGTACTTC
>-|TRBV4-2|-|TRBJ1-5
CASSQVGSPQPQHF
TGTGCCAGCAGCCAAGTCGGGAGCCCCCAGCCCCAGCATTTT
>-|TRBV5-1|TRBD2|TRBJ2-5
CASSLDGLAGVQTQYF
TGCGCCAGCAGCTTGGATGGACTAGCGGGAGTACAGACCCAGTACTTC
>-|TRBV30|-|TRBJ1-4
CAWSRGWGNEKLFF
TGTGCCTGGAGTAGGGGGTGGGGTAATGAAAAACTGTTTTTT
>-|TRBV28|TRBD1|TRBJ1-5
CASSLAGTGKQPQHF
TGTGCCAGCAGTCTAGCCGGGACAGGGAAGCAGCCCCAGCATTTT
>-|TRBV4-3|-|TRBJ1-5
CASSQDLGQYNQPQHF
TGCGCCAGCAGCCAAGATTTGGGGCAGTACAATCAGCCCCAGCATTTT
>-|TRBV19|TRBD1|TRBJ1-6
CASRSRTRGQGVVSPLHF
TGTGCCAGTAGGTCACGAACTCGGGGACAGGGGGTTGTTTCACCCCTCCACTTT
>-|TRBV19|-|TRBJ2-7
CASSTLGERSYEQYF
TGTGCCAGTAGCACCCTAGGAGAGCGGTCCTACGAGCAGTACTTC
>-|TRBV6-4|-|TRBJ2-3
CASSDSGSRDTQYF
TGTGCCAGCAGTGACTCAGGGAGTCGAGATACGCAGTATTTT
>-|TRBV2|-|TRBJ2-7
CASNSGSSYEQYF
TGTGCCAGCAACTCAGGGTCCTCTTACGAGCAGTACTTC
>-|TRBV7-6|TRBD2|TRBJ2-3
CASSNGLAGSSTDTQYF
TGTGCCAGCAGCAACGGACTAGCGGGGAGTAGCACAGATACGCAGTATTTT
>-|TRBV4-3|-|TRBJ1-2
CASSQPDSNYGYTF
TGCGCCAGCAGCCAACCGGACAGTAACTATGGCTACACCTTC